These 13 T cell receptor beta chains originate from one sample sequenced in a study of shared clonotypes between healthy human individuals (dated by TCRdb to 2019 to 2021). Libraries were built with the immunoSEQ multiplex PCR assay. The table was pulled from immuneACCESS by TCRdb, which kept in-frame rearrangements only. Such tables lose some clones; where checked, under half of the loss comes from unresolved V genes, and the rest has no known cause. This sample has a few million clones in its table, and approximately 94% of those were observed once. Around 0.13% of the sample lies in the top ten. The sample was naive CD4+ T cells sorted from blood. This specimen's cell subset or site label, interpreted: CD45RA+ positively selected. These TCRs come from a man between 18 and 29 years old in good health.

The chain carries TRBV4-1 and TRBJ2-2, with D unresolved. Germline loops: CDR1 MGHRA, CDR2 YSYEKL. CDR3 size: 14 residues. Trimming shortened V by 2 bases and J by 7 bases, and 11 bases separated the two germline ends. The CDR3 sequence: CASSQTQLGGELFF. In DNA, the CDR3 is TGCGCCAGCAGCCAAACACAATTGGGCGGGGAGCTGTTTTTT.

V usage is TRBV11-2 and J usage is TRBJ2-5, with 8 bases fitting TRBD2. Germline CDR1 and CDR2: SGHAT and FQNNGV. The CDR3 runs to 16 residues. J was trimmed by 9 bases and V by 2 bases; bases with no gene match: 14. CDR3 nucleotide sequence: TGTGCCAGCAGCTTAATGCCTGTAGCGGGGTATATGGCCCAGTACTTC. Its protein product is CASSLMPVAGYMAQYF.

The CDR3 is CASSYSDRVNTGELFF. The CDR3 nucleotides are TGTGCCAGCAGTTACTCGGACAGGGTGAACACCGGGGAGCTGTTTTTT. The chain uses TRBV6-5 and TRBJ2-2; 8 bases are shared with TRBD1. The CDR3 has 16 residues. V trimming: 0 bases; J trimming: 1 base; junction bases outside the gene matches: 1. Germline V gene lookup returns CDR1 MNHEY and CDR2 SVGAGI.

V gene TRBV5-1 combines with J gene TRBJ2-3, with 8 bases aligning to TRBD2. Germline V gene lookup returns CDR1 SGHRS and CDR2 YFSETQ. This CDR3 is 14 amino acids long. The V and J ends lost 4 bases and 6 bases, in that order; junction bases with no gene match: 7. The DNA for the CDR3 is TGCGCCAGCAGCCCGGACCCGGGGGGGGATACGCAGTATTTT. Translated: CASSPDPGGDTQYF.

To note about this clone: The same CDR3 can be traced to other DNA sequences in this sample. The chain recombines TRBV6-5 with TRBJ2-7; D is perhaps TRBD2 (5 bases). The CDR3 has 13 amino acids. V lost 5 bases, J lost 1 base, and 9 bases lay in between. Germline CDR1 MNHEY, CDR2 SVGAGI. CDR3 in amino acids: CASSRGSSYEQYF. In DNA, the CDR3 is TGTGCCAGCAGTAGAGGGAGTTCCTACGAGCAGTACTTC.

V is TRBV10-2 and J is TRBJ2-7; D possibly corresponds to TRBD2 (6 bases). Germline V gives CDR1 WSHSY, CDR2 SAAADI. Trimming left V 10 bases short and J 2 bases short, with 15 bases between. The CDR3 runs to 13 residues. CDR3 sequence reads: CATTWGETYEQYF. The CDR3 coding sequence is TGCGCCACCACTTGGGGGGAGACCTACGAGCAGTACTTC.

The chain carries TRBV6-1 and TRBJ2-7; 8 bases fit TRBD1. CDR3 size: 14 residues. V shed 8 bases and J 2 bases; nucleotides not matched to a gene: 8. Germline V lookup: CDR1 MNHNS, CDR2 SASEGT. CDR3 loop: CASLPETGAYEQYF. The CDR3 nucleotides are TGTGCCAGCTTGCCGGAGACAGGGGCCTACGAGCAGTACTTC.

To note about this clone: The sample contains more than one DNA sequence encoding this CDR3. The chain links TRBV19 to TRBJ1-5; 9 bases line up with TRBD1. Losses at the gene ends were 2 bases for V and 7 bases for J; bases not matched to a gene: 6. Germline-derived CDR1 and CDR2 are LNHDA and SQIVND (reference sequence). The CDR3 runs to 15 residues. DNA of the CDR3: TGTGCCAGTAGTATACCGGGACAGGGAGGGCAGCCCCAGCATTTT. Translation: CASSIPGQGGQPQHF.

The gene calls are TRBV28 and TRBJ2-7; maybe TRBD2 (5 bases). Looked up from germline, CDR1 is MDHEN and CDR2 is SYDVKM. V was shortened by 3 bases and J by 6 bases, with 6 bases between the two germline ends. This CDR3 region has 11 residues. The CDR3 region is CASSFRGEQYF. Here the CDR3 DNA reads TGTGCCAGCAGTTTTCGGGGCGAGCAGTACTTC.

Remarks on this clone: The identical CDR3 is also encoded by other nucleotide sequences in the sample. The rearrangement uses TRBV10-3 and TRBJ2-5; no reliable D call. V was pared by 0 bases and J by 5 bases, with 7 bases between. The CDR3 totals 13 residues. Germline CDR1 and CDR2: ENHRY and SYGVKD. The CDR3 is CAISESSRETQYF. DNA for the CDR3: TGTGCCATCAGTGAGTCGAGTAGGGAGACCCAGTACTTC.

The genes are TRBV30 and TRBJ2-7, with 8 bases identical to TRBD2. Looked up from germline, CDR1 is GTSNPN and CDR2 is SVGIG (reference sequence). The CDR3 runs 14 residues. With 1 base clipped from V and 7 bases from J, the junction kept 9 bases outside the gene matches. The CDR3 DNA follows: TGTGCCTGGAGTGGTGGACTAGCTGCCTTTGAGCAGTACTTC. The encoded protein is CAWSGGLAAFEQYF.

On this clone itself: The identical CDR3 is also encoded by other nucleotide sequences in the sample. The chain combines TRBV20-1 with TRBJ2-5; D gene uncertain. Germline CDR1 DFQATT, CDR2 SNEGSKA (reference sequence). The CDR3 has 10 amino acids. V was pared by 6 bases and J by 5 bases, with 7 bases between. The CDR3 DNA follows: TGCAGTGCAAAATCGGAGACCCAGTACTTC. Amino acid sequence: CSAKSETQYF.

This chain's CDR3 is CASSLTGVYGYTF. DNA of the CDR3: TGTGCCAGCAGTTTAACCGGGGTCTATGGCTACACCTTC. V usage is TRBV6-6 and J usage is TRBJ1-2; unclear D gene. Germline values: CDR1 MNHNY, CDR2 SVGAGI (reference sequence). The CDR3 contains 13 residues. V lost 4 bases to trimming and J lost 4 bases, with 10 bases between them.